The entry below describes one TCR beta chain. Its target is unknown. Germline-derived CDR1 and CDR2 are SEHNR and FQNEAQ (reference sequence). Deletions cut 2 bases from V and 8 bases from J, with 9 bases between. This CDR3 has 12 amino acids. Sequencing used immunoSEQ multiplex PCR; TCRdb keeps in-frame clones, though not all of them. The sample carries roughly 53,000 clones, more than 75% recorded once. This sample is part of a study of vaccination effects on CD4 cells after COVID-19. Study at large: Vaccination of participants consisted of two doses of either the BNT162b2 or mRNA-1273 vaccine. Whole-study results and caveats: Marked clonal contraction was seen late after vaccination (in both infection- and vaccine-induced clones).

With the ViraFEST assay, the study expanded antigen-specific CD4+ T cells using viral peptide pools, then sequenced them. A 10-day culture period preceded the isolation of CD4+ T cells. Vaccine recipients lacked prior SARS-CoV-2 infection and had negative nucleocapsid antibodies. The researchers cultured 1.5 million to 2.5 million PBMC per well with approximately 9.1 IU/ml IL-2 and approximately 9.9 ug/ml peptides. This receptor was obtained from a human donor who received a COVID-19 vaccine. V is TRBV7-9 and J is TRBJ1-2; D is uncertain. The sample here was CD4+ T cells from PBMCs cultured with HCoV-OC43 spike peptides, taken before COVID-19 vaccination. Subset described: HCoV-OC43 spike overlapping peptide pool stimulation. CDR3 region: CASSLLALGYTF. CDR3 nucleotides: TGTGCCAGCAGCTTATTGGCGCTCGGCTACACCTTC.